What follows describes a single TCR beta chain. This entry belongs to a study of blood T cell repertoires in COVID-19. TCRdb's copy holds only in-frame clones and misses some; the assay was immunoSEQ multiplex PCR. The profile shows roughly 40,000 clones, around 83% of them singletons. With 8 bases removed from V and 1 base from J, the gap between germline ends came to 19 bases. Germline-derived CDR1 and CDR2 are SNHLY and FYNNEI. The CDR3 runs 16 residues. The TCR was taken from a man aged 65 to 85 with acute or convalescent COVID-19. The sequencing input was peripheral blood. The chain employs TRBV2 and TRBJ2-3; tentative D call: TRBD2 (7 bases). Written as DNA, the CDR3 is TGTGCCAGCCCAGGGGAAGGGGGGGATCGCACAGATACGCAGTATTTT. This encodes CASPGEGGDRTDTQYF.